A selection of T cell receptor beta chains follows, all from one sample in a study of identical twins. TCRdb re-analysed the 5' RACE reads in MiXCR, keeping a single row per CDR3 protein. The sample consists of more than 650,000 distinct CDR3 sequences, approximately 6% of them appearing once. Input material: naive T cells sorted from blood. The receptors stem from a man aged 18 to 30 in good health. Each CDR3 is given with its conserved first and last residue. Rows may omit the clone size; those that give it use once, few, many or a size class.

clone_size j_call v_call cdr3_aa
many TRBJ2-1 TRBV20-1 CSARQLQGANYNEQFF
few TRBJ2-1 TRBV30 CAWRYQSQGYGEQFF
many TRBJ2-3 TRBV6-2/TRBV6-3 CASSPRRGLAGGVGTDTQYF
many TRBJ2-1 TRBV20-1 CSARDGTAVYEQFF
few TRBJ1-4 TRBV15 CATSRGVDRGRREKLFF
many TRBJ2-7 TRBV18 CASSATGTAPSMGEQYF
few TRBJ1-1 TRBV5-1 CASSFRENGGPEAFF
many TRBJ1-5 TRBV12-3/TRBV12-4 CASSLMGQPQHF
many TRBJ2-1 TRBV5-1 CASSLLSREGEQFF
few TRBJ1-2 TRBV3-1 CASSQGRTF
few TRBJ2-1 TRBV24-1 CATSEEGYNEQFF
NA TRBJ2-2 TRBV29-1 CSAYRGSDTGELFF
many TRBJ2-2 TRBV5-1 CASSYLGTTGELFF
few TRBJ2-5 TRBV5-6 CASSLERAWGETQYF
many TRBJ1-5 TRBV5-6 CASSLTAARHQPQHF
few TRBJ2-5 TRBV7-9 CASSPAGESMPQYF
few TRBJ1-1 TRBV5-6 CASSLGDSGTEAFF
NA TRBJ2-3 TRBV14 CASSLLAARDTQYF
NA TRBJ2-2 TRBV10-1 CASSVPNGELFF
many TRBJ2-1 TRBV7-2 CASSLARSGSRDEQFF
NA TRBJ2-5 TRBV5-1 CASSLRTSGGETQYF
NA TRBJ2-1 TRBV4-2 CASSQEKGLAGEQFF
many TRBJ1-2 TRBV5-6 CASSTGLYGYTF
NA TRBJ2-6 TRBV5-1 CASSLTGPRANVLTF
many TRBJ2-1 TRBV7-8 CASSSSPYSSYNEQFF